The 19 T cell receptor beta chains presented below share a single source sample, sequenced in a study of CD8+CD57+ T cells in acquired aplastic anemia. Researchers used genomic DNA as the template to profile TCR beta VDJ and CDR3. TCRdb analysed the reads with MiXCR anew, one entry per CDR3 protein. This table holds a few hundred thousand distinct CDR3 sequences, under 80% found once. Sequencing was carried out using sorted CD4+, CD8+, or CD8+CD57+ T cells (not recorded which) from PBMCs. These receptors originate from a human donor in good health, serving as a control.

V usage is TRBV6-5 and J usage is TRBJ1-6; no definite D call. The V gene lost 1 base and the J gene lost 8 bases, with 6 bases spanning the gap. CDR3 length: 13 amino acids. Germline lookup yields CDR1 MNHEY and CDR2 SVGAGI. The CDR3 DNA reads TGTGCCAGCAGTTACTTAGCGGATTCACCCCTCCACTTT. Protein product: CASSYLADSPLHF.

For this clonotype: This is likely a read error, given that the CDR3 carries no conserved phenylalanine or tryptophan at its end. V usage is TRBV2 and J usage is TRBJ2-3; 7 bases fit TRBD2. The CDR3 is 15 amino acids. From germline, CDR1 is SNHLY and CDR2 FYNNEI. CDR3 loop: CASSKSGVFTDKQYL. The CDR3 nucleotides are TGTGCCAGCAGCAAGAGCGGGGTTTTCACAGATAAGCAGTATCTT.

CDR3 sequence: CASATGQPGYGYTF. The CDR3 nucleotides are TGCGCCAGCGCGACGGGGCAGCCTGGATATGGCTACACCTTC. The chain is built from TRBV5-1 and TRBJ1-2; a weak D match, TRBD1 (5 bases). The CDR3 extends over 14 amino acids. CDR1 SGHRS and CDR2 YFSETQ come from the germline V gene. V lost 7 bases and J lost 5, with 18 bases in between.

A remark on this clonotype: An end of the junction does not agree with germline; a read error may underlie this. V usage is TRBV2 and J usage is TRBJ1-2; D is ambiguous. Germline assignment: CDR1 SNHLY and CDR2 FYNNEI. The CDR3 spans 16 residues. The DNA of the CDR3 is TGTGCCAGCAGTTTGCAGACGTACAGAGGGCGCCATGGCGACACCTTC. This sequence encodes CASSLQTYRGRHGDTF.

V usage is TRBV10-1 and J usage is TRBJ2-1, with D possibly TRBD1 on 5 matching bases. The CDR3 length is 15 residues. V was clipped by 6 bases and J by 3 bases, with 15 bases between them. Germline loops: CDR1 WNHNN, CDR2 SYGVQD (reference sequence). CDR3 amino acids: CASRERPGLYNEQFF. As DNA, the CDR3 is TGCGCCAGCAGGGAGAGGCCAGGGCTCTACAATGAGCAGTTCTTC.

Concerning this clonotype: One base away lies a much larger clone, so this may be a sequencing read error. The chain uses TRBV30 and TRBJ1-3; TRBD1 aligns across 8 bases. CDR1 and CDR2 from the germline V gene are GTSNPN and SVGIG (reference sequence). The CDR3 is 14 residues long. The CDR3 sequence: CAWSKGQDGNTIHF. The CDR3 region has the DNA TGTGCCTGGAGTAAGGGACAGGACGGAAACACCATACATTTT.

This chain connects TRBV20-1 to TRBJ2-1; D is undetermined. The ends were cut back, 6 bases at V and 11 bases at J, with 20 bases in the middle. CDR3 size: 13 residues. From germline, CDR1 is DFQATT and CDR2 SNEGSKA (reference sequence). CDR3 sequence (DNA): TGCAGTGCGAGTCCACAGAGCAATCATCAGCAGTTCTTC. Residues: CSASPQSNHQQFF.

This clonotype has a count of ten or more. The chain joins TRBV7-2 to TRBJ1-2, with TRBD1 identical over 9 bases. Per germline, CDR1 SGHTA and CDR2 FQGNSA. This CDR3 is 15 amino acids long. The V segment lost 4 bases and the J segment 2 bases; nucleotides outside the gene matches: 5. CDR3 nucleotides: TGTGCCAGCAGCTGGGGACAGGGCTCAAACTATGGCTACACCTTC. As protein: CASSWGQGSNYGYTF.

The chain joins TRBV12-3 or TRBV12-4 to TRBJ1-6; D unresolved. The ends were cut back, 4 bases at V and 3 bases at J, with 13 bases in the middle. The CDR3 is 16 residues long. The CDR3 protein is CASSYPGGGYNSPLHF. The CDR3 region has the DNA TGTGCCAGCAGTTACCCTGGAGGAGGCTATAATTCACCCCTCCACTTT.

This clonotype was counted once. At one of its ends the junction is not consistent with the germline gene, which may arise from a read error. The CDR3 reads CASSLRSISDEQFF. CDR3 coding DNA: TGTGCTAGCAGCTTACGCTCTATTTCGGATGAGCAGTTCTTC. This sequence joins TRBV5-5 and TRBJ2-1; D is undetermined. This CDR3 is 14 amino acids long. CDR1 and CDR2 (germline): SGHKS, YYEKEE (reference sequence). Full variable domain (missing parts from reference TRBV5-5 and TRBJ2-1): DAGVTQSPTHLIKTRGQQVTLRCSPISGHKSVSWYQQVLGQGPQFIFQYYEKEERGRGNFPDRFSARQFPNYSSELNVNALLLGDSALYLCASSLRSISDEQFFGPGTRLTVL.

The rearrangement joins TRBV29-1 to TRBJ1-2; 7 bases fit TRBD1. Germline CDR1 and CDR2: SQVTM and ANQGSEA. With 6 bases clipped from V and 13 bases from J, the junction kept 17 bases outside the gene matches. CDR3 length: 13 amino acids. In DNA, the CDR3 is TGCAGCGTCGACAGGGCTCTAGAGTCGCAGGGCACCTTC. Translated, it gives CSVDRALESQGTF.

The CDR3 protein is CSARDRQTRAQYF. For the CDR3, the DNA is TGCAGTGCTAGAGATCGGCAGACAAGGGCGCAGTATTTT. The chain joins TRBV20-1 to TRBJ2-3, with D hard to call. V was trimmed by 0 bases and J by 10 bases, leaving 14 bases between them. The CDR3 is made up of 13 amino acids. From germline, CDR1 is DFQATT and CDR2 SNEGSKA (reference sequence).

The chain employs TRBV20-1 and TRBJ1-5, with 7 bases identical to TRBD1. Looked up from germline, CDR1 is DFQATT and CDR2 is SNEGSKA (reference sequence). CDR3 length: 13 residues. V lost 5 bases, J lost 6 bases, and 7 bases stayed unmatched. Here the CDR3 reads CSAYGQVGQPQHF. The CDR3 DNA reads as TGCAGTGCTTATGGACAGGTTGGTCAGCCCCAGCATTTT.

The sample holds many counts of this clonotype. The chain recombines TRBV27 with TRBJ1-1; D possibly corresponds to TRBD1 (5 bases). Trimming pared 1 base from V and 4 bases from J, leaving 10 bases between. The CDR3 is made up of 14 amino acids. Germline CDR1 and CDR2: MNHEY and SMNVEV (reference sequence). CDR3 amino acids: CASSLWGESTEAFF. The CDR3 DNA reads TGTGCCAGCAGTTTATGGGGGGAAAGCACTGAAGCTTTCTTT.

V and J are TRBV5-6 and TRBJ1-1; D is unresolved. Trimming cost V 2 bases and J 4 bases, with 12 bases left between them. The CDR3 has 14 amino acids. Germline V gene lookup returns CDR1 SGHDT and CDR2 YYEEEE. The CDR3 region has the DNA TGTGCCAGCAGCTTAGCGCTGGGAAGCACTGAAGCTTTCTTT. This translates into CASSLALGSTEAFF.

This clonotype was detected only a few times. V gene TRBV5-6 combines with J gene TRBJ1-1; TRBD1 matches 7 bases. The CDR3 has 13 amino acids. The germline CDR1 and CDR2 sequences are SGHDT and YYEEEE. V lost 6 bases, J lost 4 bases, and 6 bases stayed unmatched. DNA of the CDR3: TGTGCCAGCACCGAAGACAGGGTCACTGAAGCTTTCTTT. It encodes CASTEDRVTEAFF.

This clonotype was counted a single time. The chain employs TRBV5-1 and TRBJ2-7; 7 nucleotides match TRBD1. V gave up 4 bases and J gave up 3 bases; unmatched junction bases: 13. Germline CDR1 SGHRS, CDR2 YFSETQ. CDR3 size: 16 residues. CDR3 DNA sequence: TGCGCCAGCAGCCTCCTTCACAGGGGTGGCAGCTACGAGCAGTACTTC. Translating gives CASSLLHRGGSYEQYF.

Written as DNA, the CDR3 is TGTGCCAGCAGCTCCACATCGCAGGGTAGCGGTACGGGGACAGGGGGCAATCAGCCCCAGCATTTT. Translated: CASSSTSQGSGTGTGGNQPQHF. The chain carries TRBV7-1 and TRBJ1-5; 10 bases are shared with TRBD1. TRBV7-1 is marked as an open reading frame, function uncertain. Trimming cost V 3 bases and J 2 bases; bases outside gene matches: 22. The CDR3 has 22 amino acids.

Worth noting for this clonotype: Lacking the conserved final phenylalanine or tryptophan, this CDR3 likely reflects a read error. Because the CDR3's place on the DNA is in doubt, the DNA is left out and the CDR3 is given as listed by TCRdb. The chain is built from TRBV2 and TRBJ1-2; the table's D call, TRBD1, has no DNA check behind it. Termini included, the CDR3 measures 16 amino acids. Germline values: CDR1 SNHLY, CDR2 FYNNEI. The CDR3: CASSTRVTNTEAFFSH.